This T cell receptor beta chain emerged from a study of cytomegalovirus exposure and HLA in healthy donors. Whole-study context: Later, an analysis reported that the 95 to 150 validation repertoires had used the same platform as the 550 to 750 first-cohort repertoires.

The V gene's germline CDR1 is ENHRY and CDR2 SYGVKD. The ends lost 8 bases at V and 1 base at J; junction bases unmatched: 7. The length of the CDR3 is 16 residues. Data came from immunoSEQ multiplex PCR; TCRdb stores just in-frame clones and leaves some out. The table lists roughly 110,000 clones, 88% of them singletons, with 1.8% in the top ten. Input material: PBMCs. The clonotype was recovered from a woman aged 18-29 years in good health and CMV-seropositive. The chain carries TRBV10-3 and TRBJ2-3; 12 bases fit TRBD2. The CDR3 loop is CAIANLAGGGTDTQYF. CDR3 DNA: TGTGCCATCGCCAATCTAGCGGGGGGGGGCACAGATACGCAGTATTTT.